This T cell receptor (beta chain) was observed in a study of T cell changes during pregnancy in multiple sclerosis. This CDR3 contains 15 residues. V was clipped by 6 bases and J by 1 base; unmatched bases: 7. Germline V lookup: CDR1 MNHEY, CDR2 SVGAGI. TCRdb's copy holds only in-frame clones and misses some; the assay was immunoSEQ multiplex PCR. The data show about 84,000 clones, 90% to 95% seen once. This chain joins TRBV6-5 and TRBJ1-2, with TRBD1 identical over 8 bases. This sequence was found in a female donor in good health, enrolled as a control in a pregnancy study. The source was peripheral blood, collected in the second trimester of pregnancy. DNA for the CDR3: TGTGCCAGCAGACCCGGACAGGGAAATAACTATGGCTACACCTTC. Translation gives CASRPGQGNNYGYTF.